The TCR beta chain under discussion was sequenced for a study of blood T cell repertoires in COVID-19. Study summary: T cells, B-cell-depleted T cells, or PBMCs provided the cDNA or gDNA that served as material.

The CDR3 runs to 14 residues. Germline-derived CDR1 and CDR2 are KGHDR and SFDVKD. J was trimmed by 8 bases and V by 3 bases; bases with no gene match: 6. Clinical history reported by participants formed the basis on which cohorts were assigned. Cohort 3 recovered donors had two negative PCRs, clearance, or symptom resolution. In the original analysis: Nucleated cell counts were estimated from reference gene primer amplification. Here immunoSEQ multiplex PCR was the method, and the copy in TCRdb shows in-frame clones only, minus some. The V and J calls and clone size come from that table; D and trimming were worked out from the DNA. The sample records nearly 400,000 clones, 85% to 90% being singletons. The table lists this clone with a few counts.

The TCR comes from a woman in her thirties who had recovered from COVID-19. Sequenced material: PBMCs or T cells enriched from blood (not recorded which). The V call is TRBV24-1, the J call TRBJ2-1; 7 nucleotides match TRBD1. CDR3 coding DNA: TGTGCCACCAGTGATGCGCTCCAGGGGGATGAGCAGTTCTTC. Translating it yields CATSDALQGDEQFF.